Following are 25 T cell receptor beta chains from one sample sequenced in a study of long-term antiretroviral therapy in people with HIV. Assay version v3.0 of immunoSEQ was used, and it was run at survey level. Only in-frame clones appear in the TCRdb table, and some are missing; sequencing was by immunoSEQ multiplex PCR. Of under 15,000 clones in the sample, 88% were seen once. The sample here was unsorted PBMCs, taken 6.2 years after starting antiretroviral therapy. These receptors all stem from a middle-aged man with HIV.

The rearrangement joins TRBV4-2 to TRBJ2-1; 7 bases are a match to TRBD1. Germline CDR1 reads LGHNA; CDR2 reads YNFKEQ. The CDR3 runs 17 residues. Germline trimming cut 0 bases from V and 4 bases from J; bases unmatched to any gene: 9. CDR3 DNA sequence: TGTGCCAGCAGCCAAGAGTTAGGCGACAGGGCATACAATGAGCAGTTCTTC. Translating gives CASSQELGDRAYNEQFF.

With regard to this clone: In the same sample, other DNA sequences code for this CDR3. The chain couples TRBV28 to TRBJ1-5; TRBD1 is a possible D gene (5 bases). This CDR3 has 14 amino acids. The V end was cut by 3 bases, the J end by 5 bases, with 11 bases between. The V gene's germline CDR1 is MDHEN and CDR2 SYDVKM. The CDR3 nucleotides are TGTGCCAGCAGTTTGGCGCAGGGACATCAGCCCCAGCATTTT. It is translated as CASSLAQGHQPQHF.

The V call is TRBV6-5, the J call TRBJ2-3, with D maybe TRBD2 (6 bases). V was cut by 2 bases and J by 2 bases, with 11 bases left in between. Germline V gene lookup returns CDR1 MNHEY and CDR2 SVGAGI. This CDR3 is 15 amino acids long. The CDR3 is CASSYLASHTDTQYF. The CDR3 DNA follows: TGTGCCAGCAGTTACCTAGCGAGCCACACAGATACGCAGTATTTT.

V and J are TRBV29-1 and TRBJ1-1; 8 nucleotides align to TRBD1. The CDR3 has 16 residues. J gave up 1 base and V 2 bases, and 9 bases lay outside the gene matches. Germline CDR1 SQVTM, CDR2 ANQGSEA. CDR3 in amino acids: CSVEQGAGLWNTEAFF. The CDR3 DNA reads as TGCAGCGTTGAACAGGGGGCCGGACTTTGGAACACTGAAGCTTTCTTT.

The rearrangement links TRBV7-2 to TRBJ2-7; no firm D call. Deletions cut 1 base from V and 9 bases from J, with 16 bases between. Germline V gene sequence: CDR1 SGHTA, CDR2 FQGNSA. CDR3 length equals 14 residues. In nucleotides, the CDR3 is TGTGCCAGCAGCTTAGACCACCAGTCAAGAGGGCAGTACTTC. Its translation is CASSLDHQSRGQYF. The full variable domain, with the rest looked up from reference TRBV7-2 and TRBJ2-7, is GAGVSQSPSNKVTEKGKDVELRCDPISGHTALYWYRQSLGQGLEFLIYFQGNSAPDKSGLPSDRFSAERTGGSVSTLTIQRTQQEDSAVYLCASSLDHQSRGQYFGPGTRLTVT.

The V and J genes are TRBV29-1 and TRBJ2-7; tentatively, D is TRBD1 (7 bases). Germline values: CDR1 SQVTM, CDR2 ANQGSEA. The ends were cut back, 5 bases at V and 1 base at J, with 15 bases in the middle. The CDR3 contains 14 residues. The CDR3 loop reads CSVLGGQLSYEQYF. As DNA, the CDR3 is TGCAGCGTTCTGGGGGGACAGCTTTCCTACGAGCAGTACTTC.

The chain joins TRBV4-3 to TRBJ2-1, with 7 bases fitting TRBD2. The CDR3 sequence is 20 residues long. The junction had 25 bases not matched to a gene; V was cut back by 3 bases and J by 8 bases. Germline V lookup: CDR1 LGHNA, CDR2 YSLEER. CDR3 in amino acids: CASSQHGVGFVGGKRYEQFF. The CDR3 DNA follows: TGCGCCAGCAGCCAGCATGGGGTTGGGTTCGTGGGAGGGAAAAGATATGAGCAGTTCTTC.

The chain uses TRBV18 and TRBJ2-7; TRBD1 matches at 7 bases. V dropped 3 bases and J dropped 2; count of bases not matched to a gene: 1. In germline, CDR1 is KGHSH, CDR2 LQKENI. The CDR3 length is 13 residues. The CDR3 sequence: CASSPGQTYEQYF. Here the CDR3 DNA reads TGTGCCAGCTCACCGGGACAGACCTACGAGCAGTACTTC.

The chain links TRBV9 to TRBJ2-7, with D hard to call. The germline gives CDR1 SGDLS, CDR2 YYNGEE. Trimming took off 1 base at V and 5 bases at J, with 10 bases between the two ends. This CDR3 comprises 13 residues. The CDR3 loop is CASSVRNIHEQYF. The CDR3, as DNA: TGTGCCAGCAGCGTACGCAATATCCACGAGCAGTACTTC.

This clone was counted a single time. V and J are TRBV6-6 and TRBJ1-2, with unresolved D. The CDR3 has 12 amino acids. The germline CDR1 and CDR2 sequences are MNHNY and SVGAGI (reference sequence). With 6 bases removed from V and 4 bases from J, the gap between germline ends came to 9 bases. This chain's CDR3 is CASRAAFYGYTF. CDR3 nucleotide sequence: TGTGCCAGCAGGGCGGCTTTCTATGGCTACACCTTC.

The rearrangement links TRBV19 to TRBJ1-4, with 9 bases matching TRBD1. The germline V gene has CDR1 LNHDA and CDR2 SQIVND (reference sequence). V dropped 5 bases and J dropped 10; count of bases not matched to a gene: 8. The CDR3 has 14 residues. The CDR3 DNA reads TGTGCCAGTAGTGAGTCCGACAGGGGGGCAAAACTGTTTTTT. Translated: CASSESDRGAKLFF.

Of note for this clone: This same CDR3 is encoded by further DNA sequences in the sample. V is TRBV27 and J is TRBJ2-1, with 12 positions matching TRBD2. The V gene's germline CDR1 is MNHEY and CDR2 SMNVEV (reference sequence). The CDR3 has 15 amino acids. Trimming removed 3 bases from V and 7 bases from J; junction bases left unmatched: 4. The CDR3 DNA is TGTGCCAGCAGTTTCCCTAGCGGGAGGGCGAATGAGCAGTTCTTC. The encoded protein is CASSFPSGRANEQFF.

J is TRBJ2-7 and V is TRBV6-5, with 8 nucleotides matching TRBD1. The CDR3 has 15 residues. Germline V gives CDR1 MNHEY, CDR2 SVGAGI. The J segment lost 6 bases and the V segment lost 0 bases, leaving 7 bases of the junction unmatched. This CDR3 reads CASSYSNAGGSEQYF. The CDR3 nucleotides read TGTGCCAGCAGTTACTCGAATGCAGGGGGCTCCGAGCAGTACTTC.

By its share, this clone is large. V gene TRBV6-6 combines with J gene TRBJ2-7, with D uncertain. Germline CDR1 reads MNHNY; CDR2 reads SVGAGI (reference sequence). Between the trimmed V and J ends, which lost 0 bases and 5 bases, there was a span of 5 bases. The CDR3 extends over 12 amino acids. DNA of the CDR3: TGTGCCAGCAGTTACTCTGAAAACGAGCAGTACTTC. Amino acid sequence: CASSYSENEQYF.

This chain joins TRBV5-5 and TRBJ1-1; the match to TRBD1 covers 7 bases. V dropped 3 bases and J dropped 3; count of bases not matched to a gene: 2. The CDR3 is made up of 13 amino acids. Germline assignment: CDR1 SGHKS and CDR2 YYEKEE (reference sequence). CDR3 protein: CASSWDSYTEAFF. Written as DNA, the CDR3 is TGTGCCAGCAGCTGGGACAGCTACACTGAAGCTTTCTTT.

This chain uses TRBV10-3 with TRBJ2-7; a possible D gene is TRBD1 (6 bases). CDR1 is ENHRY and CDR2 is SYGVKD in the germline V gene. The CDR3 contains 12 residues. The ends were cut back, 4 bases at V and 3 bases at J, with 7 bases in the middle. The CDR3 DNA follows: TGTGCCATCAGTGGGACAGACTACGAGCAGTACTTC. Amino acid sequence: CAISGTDYEQYF.

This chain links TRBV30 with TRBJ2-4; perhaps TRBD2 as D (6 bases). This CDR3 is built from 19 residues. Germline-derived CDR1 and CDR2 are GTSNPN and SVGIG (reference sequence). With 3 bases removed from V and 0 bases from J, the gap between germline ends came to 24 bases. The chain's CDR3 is CAWSLESGGIFLAKNIQYF. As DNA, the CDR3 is TGTGCCTGGAGCCTAGAGTCCGGCGGGATCTTCTTAGCCAAAAACATTCAGTACTTC.

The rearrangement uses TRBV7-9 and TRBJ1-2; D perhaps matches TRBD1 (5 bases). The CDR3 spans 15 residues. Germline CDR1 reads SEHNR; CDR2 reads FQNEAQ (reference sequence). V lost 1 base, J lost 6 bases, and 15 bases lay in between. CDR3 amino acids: CASSLDEGRGDGYTF. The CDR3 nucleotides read TGTGCCAGCAGCTTAGATGAAGGTCGAGGGGATGGCTACACCTTC.

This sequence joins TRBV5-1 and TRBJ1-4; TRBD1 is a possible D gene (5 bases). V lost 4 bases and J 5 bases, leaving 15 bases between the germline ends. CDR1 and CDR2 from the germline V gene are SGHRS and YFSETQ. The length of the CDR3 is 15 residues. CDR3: CASSESRGGNEKLFF. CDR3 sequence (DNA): TGCGCCAGCAGCGAGTCTCGGGGGGGAAATGAAAAACTGTTTTTT.

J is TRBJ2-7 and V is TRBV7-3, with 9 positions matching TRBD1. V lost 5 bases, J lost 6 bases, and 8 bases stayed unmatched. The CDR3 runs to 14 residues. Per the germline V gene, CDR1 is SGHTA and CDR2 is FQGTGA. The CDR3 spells CASSPSTGGSEQYF. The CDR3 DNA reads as TGTGCCAGCAGCCCATCGACAGGGGGAAGCGAGCAGTACTTC.

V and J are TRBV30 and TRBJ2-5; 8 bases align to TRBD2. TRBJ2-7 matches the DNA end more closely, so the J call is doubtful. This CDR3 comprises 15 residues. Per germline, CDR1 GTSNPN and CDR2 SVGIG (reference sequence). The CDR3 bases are TGTGCCTGGAGTTGGGGGACTAGAAGTCACTACGAGCAGTACTTC. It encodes CAWSWGTRSHYEQYF.

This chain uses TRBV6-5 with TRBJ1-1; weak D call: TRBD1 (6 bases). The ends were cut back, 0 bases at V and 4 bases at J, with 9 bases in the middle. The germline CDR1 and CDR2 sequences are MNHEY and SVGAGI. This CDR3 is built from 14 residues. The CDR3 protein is CASSYSGASTEAFF. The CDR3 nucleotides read TGTGCCAGCAGTTACTCGGGGGCTTCCACTGAAGCTTTCTTT.

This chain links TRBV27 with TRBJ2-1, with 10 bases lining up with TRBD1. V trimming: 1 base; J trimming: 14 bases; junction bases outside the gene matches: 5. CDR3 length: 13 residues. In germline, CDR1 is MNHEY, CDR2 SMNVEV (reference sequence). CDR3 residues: CASSLWATGGEFF. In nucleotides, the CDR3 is TGTGCCAGCAGTTTATGGGCGACAGGGGGCGAGTTCTTC.

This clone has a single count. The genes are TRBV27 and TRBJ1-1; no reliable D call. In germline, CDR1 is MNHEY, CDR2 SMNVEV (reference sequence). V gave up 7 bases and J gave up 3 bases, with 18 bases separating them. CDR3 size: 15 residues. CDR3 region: CASTLNGRRDTEAFF. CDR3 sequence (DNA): TGTGCCAGCACTCTTAATGGGCGGAGGGACACTGAAGCTTTCTTT.

The CDR3 sequence is CASSLVGANTEAFF. As DNA, the CDR3 is TGCGCCAGCAGCTTGGTAGGGGCGAACACTGAAGCTTTCTTT. The chain couples TRBV5-1 to TRBJ1-1, with D perhaps matching TRBD1 (5 bases). The CDR3 covers 14 residues. Trimming shortened V by 0 bases and J by 1 base, and 7 bases separated the two germline ends. CDR1 and CDR2 (germline): SGHRS, YFSETQ.